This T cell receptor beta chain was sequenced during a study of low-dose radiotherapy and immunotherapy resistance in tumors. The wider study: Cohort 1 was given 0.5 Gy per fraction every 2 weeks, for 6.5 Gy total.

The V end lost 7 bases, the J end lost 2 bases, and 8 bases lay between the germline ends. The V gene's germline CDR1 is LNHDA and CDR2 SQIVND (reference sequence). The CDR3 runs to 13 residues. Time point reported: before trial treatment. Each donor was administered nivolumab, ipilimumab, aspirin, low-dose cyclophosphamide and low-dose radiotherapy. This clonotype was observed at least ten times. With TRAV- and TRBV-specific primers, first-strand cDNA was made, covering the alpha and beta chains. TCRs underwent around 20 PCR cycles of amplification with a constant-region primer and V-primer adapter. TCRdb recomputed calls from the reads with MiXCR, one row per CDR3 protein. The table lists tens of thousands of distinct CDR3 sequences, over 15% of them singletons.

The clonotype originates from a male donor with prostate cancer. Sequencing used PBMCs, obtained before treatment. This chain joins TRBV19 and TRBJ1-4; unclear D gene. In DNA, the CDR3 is TGTGCCAGTACCCGCAGGACTAATGAAAAACTGTTTTTT. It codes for CASTRRTNEKLFF.